This T cell receptor beta chain originates from a study of a mutant IDH1 vaccine in newly diagnosed glioma. Study-wide background: Patients were started on vaccination 4-6 weeks after radiotherapy alone, or with temozolomide cycles. Study-wide points: Pseudoprogression looked unconnected to shifts in top peripheral T cell clonotypes.

Details on this clone: The antigen remains undetermined.

Time point noted: week 11, during vaccination. The content of each vaccine dose was 300 ug of mutant IDH1 20-mer peptide, and topical imiquimod accompanied it. This table comes from immunoSEQ multiplex PCR, and its TCRdb copy is limited to in-frame clones, with some not included. Of 110,000 or so clones in the sample, almost 90% are singletons; the top ten hold 0.6% to 0.75%. Sequencing used PBMCs, obtained from a glioma patient whose treatment included an IDH1 peptide vaccine. The TCR was taken from a woman in her forties or fifties with glioma.

Written as DNA, the CDR3 is TGCGCCAGCAGCCAAGATAAGCCGACCTACAATGAGCAGTTCTTC. Translated: CASSQDKPTYNEQFF. This chain connects TRBV4-1 to TRBJ2-1; D remains unclear. Trimming took 0 bases from V and 2 from J, leaving 8 bases between them. This CDR3 has 15 amino acids. Germline-derived CDR1 and CDR2 are MGHRA and YSYEKL.